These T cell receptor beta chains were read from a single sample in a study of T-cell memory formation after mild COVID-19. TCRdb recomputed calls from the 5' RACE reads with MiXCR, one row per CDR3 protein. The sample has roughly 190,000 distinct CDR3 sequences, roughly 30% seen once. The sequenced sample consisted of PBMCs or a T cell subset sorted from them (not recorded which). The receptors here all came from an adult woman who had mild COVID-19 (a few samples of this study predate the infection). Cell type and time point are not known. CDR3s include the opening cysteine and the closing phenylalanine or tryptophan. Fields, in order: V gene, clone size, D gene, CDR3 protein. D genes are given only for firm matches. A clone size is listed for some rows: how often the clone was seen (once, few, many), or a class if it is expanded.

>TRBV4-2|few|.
CASSQDFQGGEAFF
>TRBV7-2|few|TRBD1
CASSLASTGGRDEQYF
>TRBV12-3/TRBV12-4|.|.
CASSPPGAGANVLTF
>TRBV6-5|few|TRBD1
CASSPGQGDEKLFF
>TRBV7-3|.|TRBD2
CASSLGGGEQFF
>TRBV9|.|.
CASSGETGTNTEAFF
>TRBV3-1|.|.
CASSPTGGLSEKLFF
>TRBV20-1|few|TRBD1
CTPRGQGGSGANVLTF
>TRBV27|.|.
CASSPTVDREQYF
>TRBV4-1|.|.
CASSRQLTDTQYF
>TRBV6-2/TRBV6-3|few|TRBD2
CATTTPGLAADNEQFF
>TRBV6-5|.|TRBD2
CASSLLAGSNEQFF
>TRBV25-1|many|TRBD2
CASGGLAGGNGELFF
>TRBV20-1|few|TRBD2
CSARGADSGGQYQETQYF
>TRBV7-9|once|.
CASSLVDSHNEKLFF
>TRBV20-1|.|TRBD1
CSAADRADNSPLHF
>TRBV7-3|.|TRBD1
CASSLGTGGITDTQYF
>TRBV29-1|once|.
CSVEGSRALRTYGYTF
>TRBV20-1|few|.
CSARDRFSADTEAFF
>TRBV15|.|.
CATSREGLPNEKLFF
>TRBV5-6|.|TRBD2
CASSRRLASSYNEQFF